What follows are 31 T cell receptor beta chains derived from one specimen sequenced in a study of cytomegalovirus exposure and HLA in healthy donors. Researchers ran the PCR with 60 Vbeta and 13 Jbeta primers. Method: immunoSEQ multiplex PCR; TCRdb's copy keeps in-frame clones and lacks some. Of around 180,000 clones in the sample, about 82% were seen once. Sequencing used PBMCs. These receptors originate from a male donor in good health and CMV-seronegative.

This clone was observed a single time. The genes are TRBV7-2 and TRBJ1-1; the match to TRBD1 covers 8 bases. CDR1 is SGHTA and CDR2 is FQGNSA in the germline V gene. V dropped 5 bases and J dropped 0; count of bases not matched to a gene: 11. The CDR3 loop spans 17 amino acids. The CDR3 DNA is TGTGCCAGCAGCCTGAGACAGGGGAATACTTTGAACACTGAAGCTTTCTTT. Its translation is CASSLRQGNTLNTEAFF.

This clone was observed once. J is TRBJ2-1 and V is TRBV5-1, with 11 bases that match TRBD1. Losses at the gene ends were 4 bases for V and 7 bases for J; bases not matched to a gene: 10. The CDR3 spans 16 residues. From germline, CDR1 is SGHRS and CDR2 YFSETQ. The DNA of the CDR3 is TGCGCCAGCAGCATAATCGGGACAGGGGGTGGGAATGAGCAGTTCTTC. It translates to CASSIIGTGGGNEQFF.

The chain uses TRBV27 and TRBJ2-7, with TRBD1 matching 11 bases. The CDR3 consists of 14 residues. Per the germline V gene, CDR1 is MNHEY and CDR2 is SMNVEV (reference sequence). The J segment lost 3 bases and the V segment lost 5 bases, leaving 3 bases of the junction unmatched. The CDR3 loop reads CASSIGTGGYEQYF. CDR3 bases: TGTGCCAGCAGTATCGGGACAGGGGGCTACGAGCAGTACTTC.

V and J are TRBV28 and TRBJ1-5; 9 nucleotides agree with TRBD1. From germline, CDR1 is MDHEN and CDR2 SYDVKM. V lost 5 bases and J lost 4; bases outside the gene matches: 9. This CDR3 comprises 16 residues. The DNA of the CDR3 is TGTGCCAGCAGTCCGCCGGGACAGGGACTGAATCAGCCCCAGCATTTT. It is translated as CASSPPGQGLNQPQHF.

The chain links TRBV19 to TRBJ2-3; TRBD2 matches at 9 bases. Per germline, CDR1 LNHDA and CDR2 SQIVND (reference sequence). The length of the CDR3 is 17 residues. J was trimmed by 2 bases and V by 3 bases; bases with no gene match: 9. The CDR3 nucleotides are TGTGCCAGTAGTATGTCTCCCCTAGCGGGGACCACAGATACGCAGTATTTT. Residues: CASSMSPLAGTTDTQYF.

This clone was counted a few times. The V gene is TRBV25-1, the J gene TRBJ2-3; D is possibly TRBD2 (5 bases). CDR3 length: 13 amino acids. The V end was cut by 2 bases, the J end by 9 bases, with 12 bases between. CDR1 MGHDK and CDR2 SYGVNS come from the germline V gene. The CDR3 bases are TGTGCCAGCAGTGAAATATCACGGGGAACGCAGTATTTT. It translates to CASSEISRGTQYF.

This clone was seen once. The chain joins TRBV5-4 to TRBJ2-7, with TRBD1 identical over 9 bases. The germline gives CDR1 SGHNT, CDR2 YYREEE (reference sequence). Trimming cost V 4 bases and J 5 bases; bases outside gene matches: 4. The CDR3 contains 13 residues. The CDR3 DNA follows: TGTGCCAGCAGCCCACGGACAGGGGACGAGCAGTACTTC. It codes for CASSPRTGDEQYF.

This clone turned up a few times. The rearrangement links TRBV2 to TRBJ1-1; 8 nucleotides match TRBD1. The V gene's germline CDR1 is SNHLY and CDR2 FYNNEI. This CDR3 is 13 amino acids long. The V and J ends lost 6 bases and 8 bases, in that order; junction bases with no gene match: 8. This CDR3 is CASRGDRGREAFF. In nucleotides, the CDR3 is TGTGCCAGCAGGGGCGACAGGGGACGAGAAGCTTTCTTT. Complete variable domain (other parts from reference TRBV2 and TRBJ1-1): EPEVTQTPSHQVTQMGQEVILRCVPISNHLYFYWYRQILGQKVEFLVSFYNNEISEKSEIFDDQFSVERPDGSNFTLKIRSTKLEDSAMYFCASRGDRGREAFFGQGTRLTVV.

This chain uses TRBV5-1 with TRBJ2-5; D uncertain. Germline CDR1 is SGHRS and CDR2 is YFSETQ. The CDR3 runs to 14 residues. V was trimmed by 0 bases and J by 2 bases, leaving 8 bases between them. The CDR3 DNA sequence: TGCGCCAGCAGCTTGGTGGCCTTACAAGAGACCCAGTACTTC. Translating it yields CASSLVALQETQYF.

The gene calls are TRBV2 and TRBJ2-5; 15 nucleotides align to TRBD2. CDR3 length: 17 residues. Losses at the gene ends were 5 bases for V and 5 bases for J; bases not matched to a gene: 9. CDR1 is SNHLY and CDR2 is FYNNEI in the germline V gene. CDR3 region: CASSTRTSGGAGETQYF. As DNA, the CDR3 is TGTGCCAGCAGTACTAGGACTAGCGGGGGGGCGGGGGAGACCCAGTACTTC.

This clone appeared a few times. V usage is TRBV7-3 and J usage is TRBJ2-2; weak D call: TRBD1 (6 bases). The CDR3 has 18 amino acids. Looked up from germline, CDR1 is SGHTA and CDR2 is FQGTGA. V shed 2 bases and J shed 0 bases, with 16 bases lying between them. CDR3 sequence (DNA): TGTGCCAGCAGCTTATTCCCGACAGGCCCAACGAACACCGGGGAGCTGTTTTTT. Amino acids: CASSLFPTGPTNTGELFF.

This rearrangement joins TRBV28 to TRBJ1-1, with TRBD1 as a possible D gene (5 bases). Germline V gives CDR1 MDHEN, CDR2 SYDVKM. The CDR3 spans 17 residues. Trimming left V 3 bases short and J 0 bases short, with 17 bases between. CDR3 protein: CASSFNPKSGMNTEAFF. CDR3 nucleotide sequence: TGTGCCAGCAGTTTTAACCCGAAGTCAGGGATGAACACTGAAGCTTTCTTT.

The chain links TRBV27 to TRBJ1-5, with D uncertain. The CDR3 covers 15 residues. The ends were cut back, 6 bases at V and 0 bases at J, with 12 bases in the middle. Germline CDR1 MNHEY, CDR2 SMNVEV (reference sequence). The CDR3 loop is CASSPIPYSNQPQHF. The CDR3 DNA sequence: TGTGCCAGCAGCCCCATTCCCTATAGCAATCAGCCCCAGCATTTT.

This clone appeared a single time. This chain links TRBV19 with TRBJ1-5; unclear D gene. CDR3 length: 13 residues. The germline V and J ends were trimmed by 0 bases and 6 bases, with 6 bases remaining between them. CDR1 and CDR2 from the germline V gene are LNHDA and SQIVND (reference sequence). CDR3 DNA: TGTGCCAGTAGTATAGATCTGGCTCAGCCCCAGCATTTT. Protein: CASSIDLAQPQHF.

This clone showed up just a few times. The CDR3 loop reads CASRESGRGYNEQFF. Written as DNA, the CDR3 is TGTGCCAGCAGAGAAAGCGGGAGAGGGTACAATGAGCAGTTCTTC. This chain connects TRBV6-5 to TRBJ2-1, with 8 positions matching TRBD2. CDR1 MNHEY and CDR2 SVGAGI come from the germline V gene. The CDR3 is 15 amino acids. With 6 bases clipped from V and 4 bases from J, the junction kept 8 bases outside the gene matches.

The rearrangement links TRBV7-9 to TRBJ1-1; 8 positions agree with TRBD1. Germline V CDR1 and CDR2: SEHNR, FQNEAQ (reference sequence). CDR3 length: 15 residues. The V and J ends lost 5 bases and 0 bases, in that order; junction bases with no gene match: 5. CDR3 sequence reads: CASSGNRGVNTEAFF. The CDR3 DNA follows: TGTGCCAGCAGCGGGAACAGGGGGGTGAACACTGAAGCTTTCTTT.

The sample holds one count of this clone. The rearrangement links TRBV5-1 to TRBJ2-5; D not certain. The J call may be wrong; the DNA end is better matched by TRBJ2-7. CDR3 length equals 14 residues. Germline lookup yields CDR1 SGHRS and CDR2 YFSETQ. In nucleotides, the CDR3 is TGCGCCAGCAGCTTCACAGAGCCTACATACGAGCAGTACTTC. Translating gives CASSFTEPTYEQYF.

J is TRBJ2-3 and V is TRBV7-2; weak D call: TRBD1 (6 bases). V was pared by 6 bases and J by 2 bases, with 15 bases between. Looked up from germline, CDR1 is SGHTA and CDR2 is FQGNSA. This CDR3 contains 15 residues. The CDR3 nucleotides read TGTGCCAGCAGACAAAGGACAGCTTTCACAGATACGCAGTATTTT. This sequence encodes CASRQRTAFTDTQYF.

V gene TRBV18 combines with J gene TRBJ2-7, with 13 bases lining up with TRBD2. This CDR3 comprises 16 residues. CDR1 and CDR2 (germline): KGHSH, LQKENI. With V trimmed by 3 bases and J by 2 bases, 4 bases remained unmatched. The CDR3 bases are TGTGCCAGCTCACCCGCGACTAGCGGGGGGCCCTACGAGCAGTACTTC. Translated, it gives CASSPATSGGPYEQYF.

V usage is TRBV10-1 and J usage is TRBJ2-7; 12 bases agree with TRBD2. CDR3 length equals 18 residues. The junction had 14 bases not matched to a gene; V was cut back by 6 bases and J by 2 bases. In germline, CDR1 is WNHNN, CDR2 SYGVQD (reference sequence). Here the CDR3 reads CASRTPTELAGGTYEQYF. CDR3 in DNA: TGCGCCAGCAGAACGCCGACGGAACTAGCGGGGGGTACCTACGAGCAGTACTTC.

This sequence joins TRBV4-3 and TRBJ2-1, with TRBD2 matching 8 bases. This CDR3 spans 17 amino acids. Germline loops: CDR1 LGHNA, CDR2 YSLEER. V trimming: 0 bases; J trimming: 3 bases; junction bases outside the gene matches: 7. The CDR3 loop is CASSQDLDGRGYNEQFF. Written as DNA, the CDR3 is TGCGCCAGCAGCCAAGATCTGGACGGGAGGGGCTACAATGAGCAGTTCTTC.

The chain combines TRBV7-8 with TRBJ2-7, with 12 bases matching TRBD1. The germline V gene has CDR1 SGHVS and CDR2 FQNEAQ. After removal of 6 bases from V and 0 bases from J, the junction contained 18 bases not matched to a gene. The CDR3 runs 20 residues. Here the CDR3 DNA reads TGTGCCAGCAGAGTCTCCCCGGGGACAGGGGGCATCAGGGTCTCCTACGAGCAGTACTTC. Translation gives CASRVSPGTGGIRVSYEQYF.

Comments on this clone: One junction end does not reproduce the germline sequence, and a read error may be involved. V gene TRBV10-1 combines with J gene TRBJ1-2; D may be TRBD1 (6 bases). From germline, CDR1 is WNHNN and CDR2 SYGVQD (reference sequence). CDR3 length equals 20 residues. The CDR3 coding sequence is TGCGCCAGCAGTGCGGAGTATTATATGACTCGACAGGCGCCTAACTATGGCTACCCCTTC. Amino acids: CASSAEYYMTRQAPNYGYPF.

The chain is built from TRBV25-1 and TRBJ1-1, with 9 bases aligning to TRBD1. Germline CDR1 and CDR2: MGHDK and SYGVNS. The CDR3 covers 16 residues. The V gene end was trimmed by 3 bases and the J gene end by 4 bases; junction bases not matched to a gene: 9. CDR3 sequence: CASSDRMTGGGTEAFF. CDR3 DNA: TGTGCCAGCAGTGACCGGATGACAGGGGGAGGCACTGAAGCTTTCTTT. Filled out from reference TRBV25-1 and TRBJ1-1, the complete variable domain reads EADIYQTPRYLVIGTGKKITLECSQTMGHDKMYWYQQDPGMELHLIHYSYGVNSTEKGDLSSESTVSRIRTEHFPLTLESARPSHTSQYLCASSDRMTGGGTEAFFGQGTRLTVV.

The chain links TRBV7-3 to TRBJ2-3; D remains ambiguous. Trimming stripped 1 base from V and 9 bases from J, with 17 bases between. This CDR3 has 15 amino acids. Germline V gives CDR1 SGHTA, CDR2 FQGTGA. The CDR3 reads CASSLNAAPSTTQYF. As DNA, the CDR3 is TGTGCCAGCAGCTTAAATGCGGCCCCGAGTACCACGCAGTATTTT.

The J gene is TRBJ2-7, the V gene TRBV7-8; 7 positions match TRBD1. CDR1 is SGHVS, CDR2 FQNEAQ, per germline. CDR3 size: 14 residues. V lost 8 bases and J lost 3; bases outside the gene matches: 10. In DNA form, the CDR3 reads TGTGCCAGCTATCCCGGGCAGGGGGACTACGAGCAGTACTTC. It encodes CASYPGQGDYEQYF.

This clone has just one count. CDR3 DNA sequence: TGTGCCAGCAGTTTATCGGCGGGAGGCTCTAGCACAGATACGCAGTATTTT. It is translated as CASSLSAGGSSTDTQYF. The chain couples TRBV28 to TRBJ2-3, with 8 bases lining up with TRBD2. Losses at the gene ends were 1 base for V and 0 bases for J; bases not matched to a gene: 6. The CDR3 extends over 17 amino acids. Germline CDR1 is MDHEN and CDR2 is SYDVKM.

The table lists this clone with a few counts. This chain links TRBV10-3 with TRBJ2-7, with 14 bases fitting TRBD2. Looked up from germline, CDR1 is ENHRY and CDR2 is SYGVKD. The trim removed 6 bases at V and 4 bases at J, leaving 14 bases unmatched. The CDR3 covers 18 residues. CDR3 DNA sequence: TGTGCCATCAGCCCGGGACTAGCGGGAGACGGTGAAGGATACGAGCAGTACTTC. Protein product: CAISPGLAGDGEGYEQYF.

This clone was counted once. The chain carries TRBV2 and TRBJ2-4; the D gene is possibly TRBD1 (6 bases). Germline CDR1 SNHLY, CDR2 FYNNEI. V was pared by 5 bases and J by 1 base, with 12 bases between. This CDR3 is 15 amino acids long. The CDR3 DNA reads TGTGCCAGCAGTCCGTCGCAGGGGGCCAAAAACATTCAGTACTTC. Translating it yields CASSPSQGAKNIQYF.

The gene calls are TRBV30 and TRBJ2-7, with D possibly matching TRBD1 (5 bases). This CDR3 has 12 residues. Deletions cut 2 bases from V and 7 bases from J, with 12 bases between. The germline gives CDR1 GTSNPN, CDR2 SVGIG (reference sequence). CDR3 residues: CAWSPQGWEQYF. The CDR3 DNA is TGTGCCTGGAGTCCCCAGGGCTGGGAGCAGTACTTC.

The chain joins TRBV29-1 to TRBJ2-2, with no clear D. The V end lost 2 bases, the J end lost 5 bases, and 9 bases lay between the germline ends. Looked up from germline, CDR1 is SQVTM and CDR2 is ANQGSEA. The CDR3 runs 13 residues. The CDR3 sequence is CSVEFFGTGELFF. CDR3 nucleotides: TGCAGCGTTGAATTTTTCGGGACCGGGGAGCTGTTTTTT.